A selection of T cell receptor beta chains follows, all from one sample in a study of OX40 agonist ivuxolimab in advanced cancers. Some clones are missing from TCRdb's copy, which holds only in-frame ones; the method was immunoSEQ multiplex PCR. This table has 90,000 or so clones, roughly nine tenths appearing once. Sequencing used CD4+ or CD8+ T cells sorted from blood, obtained in a trial of the OX40 agonist ivuxolimab. The source is an adult with an advanced solid tumor such as melanoma, head and neck, liver or kidney cancer. The CDR3 runs from the conserved cysteine through the conserved F or W. The D gene is left open where the match is weak.

CDR3aa	CDR3nt	d_gene	v_gene	j_gene
CASSPDREKQYF	TGTGCCAGCAGCCCGGACAGAGAGAAGCAGTACTTC	NA	TRBV7-3	TRBJ2-7
CASRSPGPTYGYTF	TGTGCCAGCAGATCCCCGGGACCGACCTATGGCTACACCTTC	NA	TRBV28	TRBJ1-2
CSVGRRQGDEQYF	TGCAGCGTTGGAAGGCGTCAGGGAGACGAGCAGTACTTC	NA	TRBV29-1	TRBJ2-7
CASSRRSFLGAGIISYEQYF	TGCGCCAGCAGCCGTCGTTCCTTTTTGGGAGCGGGGATTATCTCCTACGAGCAGTACTTC	TRBD2	TRBV4-1	TRBJ2-7
CASIDRNYGYTF	TGTGCCTCTATCGACAGAAACTATGGCTACACCTTC	NA	TRBV30	TRBJ1-2
CAIRTGPYEQYF	TGTGCCATCAGGACGGGGCCCTACGAGCAGTACTTC	NA	TRBV10-3	TRBJ2-7
CASSPGLAGEYEQYF	TGTGCCAGCTCACCAGGGCTAGCGGGAGAATACGAGCAGTACTTC	TRBD2	TRBV18	TRBJ2-7
CASSPRQDTGELFF	TGTGCCAGCAGTCCCCGACAGGACACCGGGGAGCTGTTTTTT	NA	TRBV28	TRBJ2-2
CASSSGPTEAFF	TGTGCCAGCAGTTCAGGGCCCACTGAAGCTTTCTTT	NA	TRBV28	TRBJ1-1
CASSLEGNSPLHF	TGTGCCAGCAGCTTGGAAGGGAATTCACCCCTCCACTTT	NA	TRBV7-2	TRBJ1-6